The next 17 T cell receptor beta chains were all read from a single sample in a study of shared clonotypes between healthy human individuals. Naive CD8 cells were CD45RO-negative, positively selected for CCR7, excluding terminally differentiated effector memory CD45RA+ cells. Some clones are missing from TCRdb's copy, which holds only in-frame ones; the method was immunoSEQ multiplex PCR. The profile covers some 1,900,000 clones, with approximately 94% appearing a single time and around 1% taken by the ten largest. The sequenced sample was naive CD8+ T cells sorted from blood. The receptors were sampled from a man in his late teens or twenties in good health.

The chain links TRBV7-9 to TRBJ1-4; the match to TRBD1 covers 7 bases. Germline CDR1 and CDR2: SEHNR and FQNEAQ (reference sequence). The CDR3 has 15 residues. V dropped 5 bases and J dropped 2; count of bases not matched to a gene: 5. The CDR3 sequence: CASSPAQGTNEKLFF. The CDR3 bases are TGTGCCAGCAGCCCCGCACAGGGGACTAATGAAAAACTGTTTTTT.

The chain combines TRBV5-6 with TRBJ1-1; weak D call: TRBD1 (6 bases). This CDR3 comprises 15 residues. With 5 bases removed from V and 4 bases from J, the gap between germline ends came to 18 bases. The germline gives CDR1 SGHDT, CDR2 YYEEEE. CDR3 nucleotides: TGTGCCAGCAGTCCGGAGGGCAGGGGAACCACTGAAGCTTTCTTT. Residues: CASSPEGRGTTEAFF.

The chain is built from TRBV19 and TRBJ2-5; tentatively, D is TRBD2 (6 bases). Trimming shortened V by 0 bases and J by 5 bases, and 13 bases separated the two germline ends. This CDR3 region has 15 residues. Germline CDR1 reads LNHDA; CDR2 reads SQIVND (reference sequence). DNA for the CDR3: TGTGCCAGTAGTATAGATGGAGGGGAGCAGGAGACCCAGTACTTC. Translating gives CASSIDGGEQETQYF.

CDR3 residues: CASSYWRPYNEQFF. In DNA, the CDR3 is TGTGCCAGCAGCTACTGGCGTCCCTACAATGAGCAGTTCTTC. The chain employs TRBV12-1 and TRBJ2-1. TRBV12-1 is a pseudogene locus. This CDR3 spans 14 amino acids.

V usage is TRBV19 and J usage is TRBJ2-2; 7 positions match TRBD1. The CDR3 totals 15 residues. CDR1 and CDR2 from the germline V gene are LNHDA and SQIVND (reference sequence). V shed 7 bases, J shed 3 bases, and the junction held 8 bases outside the gene matches. CDR3 bases: TGTGCCAGTACCACCAAGGGGGCGTACACCGGGGAGCTGTTTTTT. Residues: CASTTKGAYTGELFF.

The chain employs TRBV18 and TRBJ2-7; D possibly corresponds to TRBD2 (6 bases). V lost 3 bases, J lost 5 bases, and 14 bases lay in between. The CDR3 is made up of 14 amino acids. Germline lookup yields CDR1 KGHSH and CDR2 LQKENI. Here the CDR3 reads CASSPPGGNDEQYF. In DNA form, the CDR3 reads TGTGCCAGCTCACCCCCTGGGGGGAACGACGAGCAGTACTTC.

Worth noting for this clone: Other DNA variants within this sample encode the same CDR3. This CDR3 is CAWSPGQGYEQYF. The CDR3 DNA sequence: TGTGCCTGGAGTCCCGGACAGGGCTACGAGCAGTACTTC. This sequence joins TRBV30 and TRBJ2-7; 8 bases align to TRBD1. V lost 2 bases, J lost 3 bases, and 3 bases stayed unmatched. The germline V gene encodes CDR1 GTSNPN and CDR2 SVGIG (reference sequence). The CDR3 spans 13 residues. Supplemented by reference TRBV30 and TRBJ2-7, the full variable domain reads SQTIHQWPATLVQPVGSPLSLECTVEGTSNPNLYWYRQAAGRGLQLLFYSVGIGQISSEVPQNLSASRPQDRQFILSSKKLLLSDSGFYLCAWSPGQGYEQYFGPGTRLTVT.

This rearrangement joins TRBV11-2 to TRBJ2-1; 10 bases align to TRBD2. The CDR3 runs 15 residues. Germline-derived CDR1 and CDR2 are SGHAT and FQNNGV. With 5 bases clipped from V and 7 bases from J, the junction kept 8 bases outside the gene matches. CDR3: CASSPTVAGGNEQFF. CDR3 DNA: TGTGCCAGCAGCCCGACGGTAGCGGGGGGTAATGAGCAGTTCTTC.

The rearrangement joins TRBV4-1 to TRBJ2-7, with a weak D call TRBD2 (6 bases). Germline values: CDR1 MGHRA, CDR2 YSYEKL. The CDR3 totals 14 residues. Trimming took off 0 bases at V and 6 bases at J, with 12 bases between the two ends. DNA of the CDR3: TGCGCCAGCAGCCAAGATCCCCGGGGGAGCGAGCAGTACTTC. It specifies CASSQDPRGSEQYF.

The chain links TRBV6-5 to TRBJ2-5; D might be TRBD1 (6 bases). This CDR3 has 15 residues. CDR1 is MNHEY, CDR2 SVGAGI, per germline. Trimming cost V 0 bases and J 5 bases, with 13 bases left between them. CDR3 protein: CASSYSTGREETQYF. The CDR3 DNA is TGTGCCAGCAGTTACTCGACAGGAAGGGAGGAGACCCAGTACTTC.

V is TRBV6-5 and J is TRBJ1-1, with a possible D match to TRBD1 (6 bases). Trimming took 5 bases from V and 0 from J, leaving 13 bases between them. The CDR3 is 15 amino acids. Germline V lookup: CDR1 MNHEY, CDR2 SVGAGI. The CDR3 here is CASSSRGSLNTEAFF. CDR3 nucleotides: TGTGCCAGCAGTAGCAGGGGCTCGCTGAACACTGAAGCTTTCTTT.

The chain recombines TRBV9 with TRBJ1-1; D unclear. There are 13 residues in the CDR3. Trimming removed 3 bases from V and 6 bases from J, with 12 bases in between. Germline CDR1 and CDR2: SGDLS and YYNGEE. CDR3 nucleotides: TGTGCCAGCAGCGCCTCCCCGGGTGCTGAAGCTTTCTTT. This translates into CASSASPGAEAFF.

Of note for this clone: The junction differs from germline at one of its ends, possibly a read error. The chain recombines TRBV7-7 with TRBJ1-4, with 7 bases identical to TRBD1. This CDR3 contains 16 residues. Germline CDR1 reads SSHAT; CDR2 reads FNYEAQ (reference sequence). DNA of the CDR3: TGTGCTAGCAGCCCCGCAGGACAGGCGATGGAAGAAAAACTGTTTTTT. Its protein is CASSPAGQAMEEKLFF.

This clone was detected a few times. This chain links TRBV4-3 with TRBJ2-7; 11 bases are a match to TRBD2. Germline CDR1 reads LGHNA; CDR2 reads YSLEER. The ends lost 4 bases at V and 3 bases at J; junction bases unmatched: 5. The CDR3 contains 15 residues. In DNA form, the CDR3 reads TGCGCCAGCAGCCCGGGACTAGCGGAAAACTACGAGCAGTACTTC. It translates to CASSPGLAENYEQYF.

The chain is built from TRBV7-9 and TRBJ2-7; TRBD2 aligns across 8 bases. CDR3 length: 16 residues. Germline V gene data show CDR1 as SEHNR and CDR2 as FQNEAQ (reference sequence). The ends lost 5 bases at V and 5 bases at J; junction bases unmatched: 14. CDR3 loop: CASSLSGTSFSHEQYF. The CDR3 DNA follows: TGTGCCAGCAGCCTATCCGGGACTAGTTTCTCTCACGAGCAGTACTTC.

With respect to this clone: Other DNA sequences in the sample encode the same CDR3. The chain is built from TRBV5-1 and TRBJ1-4; possibly TRBD1 for D (6 bases). The V gene lost 0 bases and the J gene lost 7 bases, with 13 bases spanning the gap. The germline CDR1 and CDR2 sequences are SGHRS and YFSETQ. The length of the CDR3 is 15 residues. The CDR3 DNA is TGCGCCAGCAGCTTGGAAGGGGGTTTAAGTGAAAAACTGTTTTTT. Translated, it gives CASSLEGGLSEKLFF.

CDR3 in amino acids: CASRQGAGEQFF. The CDR3, as DNA: TGTGCCAGTAGGCAGGGGGCAGGTGAGCAGTTCTTC. The rearrangement links TRBV19 to TRBJ2-1; the match to TRBD1 covers 8 bases. There are 12 residues in the CDR3. The J segment lost 9 bases and the V segment lost 6 bases, leaving 4 bases of the junction unmatched. Per germline, CDR1 LNHDA and CDR2 SQIVND (reference sequence).